This T cell receptor (beta chain) was recovered during a study of blood T cell repertoires in COVID-19. Study at large: COVID-19 samples from acute and convalescent phases originated in the United States, Italy and Spain.

Data came from immunoSEQ multiplex PCR; TCRdb stores just in-frame clones and leaves some out. The repertoire holds about 220,000 clones, with approximately 90% as singletons. Participants spanned ages about 18 to 100 years and resided in about two dozen US areas. Either two negative PCRs, clearance, or symptom resolution qualified Cohort 3 donors as recovered. Germline assignment: CDR1 SQVTM and CDR2 ANQGSEA. The CDR3 loop spans 15 amino acids. Trimming removed 0 bases at V and 4 bases at J, with 16 bases between. The clonotype comes from a woman in her thirties who had recovered from COVID-19. The specimen was PBMCs or T cells enriched from blood (not recorded which). The chain links TRBV29-1 to TRBJ2-7; TRBD1 might be the D (5 bases). The CDR3 DNA sequence: TGCAGCGTTGAAGATCCCCTAGGCAGGGAATACGAGCAGTACTTC. Its translation: CSVEDPLGREYEQYF.